These T cell receptor beta chains were read from a single sample in a study of blood T cell repertoires in COVID-19. Sequenced by immunoSEQ multiplex PCR; TCRdb stores in-frame clones only, minus some. The data hold approximately 300,000 clones, with 85% observed a single time. Sequenced input: PBMCs or T cells enriched from blood (not recorded which). Receptors originate from a woman aged 25-40 years who had been exposed to COVID-19. Each CDR3 is given with its conserved first and last residue. D genes are given only for firm matches. The size entry is marked missing in some rows and otherwise reads once, few, many or a size class.

clone_size	d_call	v_call	j_call	cdr3_aa	cdr3_nt
NA	TRBD2	TRBV5-1	TRBJ2-5	CASSSGLAGGQETQYF	TGCGCCAGCAGCTCGGGACTAGCGGGGGGTCAAGAGACCCAGTACTTC
once	NA	TRBV7-9	TRBJ2-1	CASSLVEVRDEQFF	TGTGCCAGCAGCTTGGTCGAGGTCAGGGATGAGCAGTTCTTC
NA	NA	TRBV28	TRBJ1-5	CATLKLTGNQPQHF	TGTGCCACCTTAAAATTAACAGGGAATCAGCCCCAGCATTTT
NA	NA	TRBV7-9	TRBJ1-5	CASSLPGQDNQPQHF	TGTGCCAGCAGCTTACCGGGACAAGACAATCAGCCCCAGCATTTT
NA	TRBD2	TRBV7-2	TRBJ2-5	CASSLGLRGGQETQYF	TGTGCCAGCAGCTTAGGCTTGCGCGGGGGACAAGAGACCCAGTACTTC
few	NA	TRBV19	TRBJ1-5	CASSEQGNQPQHF	TGTGCCAGTAGTGAACAGGGCAATCAGCCCCAGCATTTT
NA	NA	TRBV15	TRBJ1-1	CATSRRWTEAFF	TGTGCCACCAGCAGGCGTTGGACTGAAGCTTTCTTT
NA	TRBD2	TRBV28	TRBJ2-7	CASSNRGGLSSYEQYF	TGTGCCAGCAGCAACCGCGGGGGGCTCTCTTCCTACGAGCAGTACTTC
NA	TRBD2	TRBV7-3	TRBJ2-3	CASSPLAARANTQYF	TGTGCCAGCAGCCCTCTAGCGGCCCGGGCGAATACGCAGTATTTT
NA	NA	TRBV21-1	TRBJ2-3	CASSNTPGGGTDTQYF	TGTGCCAGCAGCAATACTCCAGGGGGCGGGACAGATACGCAGTATTTT
NA	NA	TRBV6-2/TRBV6-3	TRBJ1-5	CASSRDLPHSNQPQHF	TGTGCCAGCAGTCGGGATCTCCCCCATAGCAATCAGCCCCAGCATTTT
NA	TRBD2	TRBV6-1	TRBJ2-3	CASSGTTGTSPPDTQYF	TGTGCCAGCAGTGGAACGACCGGGACTAGTCCCCCAGATACGCAGTATTTT
NA	NA	TRBV9	TRBJ2-7	CASSIQGSSYEQYF	TGTGCCAGCAGCATACAGGGAAGCTCCTACGAGCAGTACTTC
NA	NA	TRBV29-1	TRBJ2-1	CSVEEGAANEQFF	TGCAGCGTTGAAGAGGGGGCAGCCAATGAGCAGTTCTTC
few	NA	TRBV4-3	TRBJ1-6	CASSQELSRPLHF	TGCGCCAGCAGCCAAGAGCTATCGAGGCCCCTCCACTTT
NA	NA	TRBV3-1/TRBV3-2	TRBJ2-7	CASSRALGGLYEQYF	TGTGCCAGCAGCAGAGCATTGGGGGGACTCTACGAGCAGTACTTC
once	NA	TRBV15	TRBJ2-1	CATSRDLASNEQFF	TGTGCCACCAGCAGAGATTTGGCTAGCAATGAGCAGTTCTTC
NA	TRBD2	TRBV28	TRBJ2-1	CASREAGGPGYNEQFF	TGTGCCAGCAGAGAAGCGGGAGGGCCTGGGTACAATGAGCAGTTCTTC
NA	NA	TRBV5-1	TRBJ2-1	CASSLAGQTSYNEQFF	TGCGCCAGCAGCTTAGCGGGACAAACTTCCTACAATGAGCAGTTCTTC
NA	NA	TRBV12-3/TRBV12-4	TRBJ2-6	CASSRGGANVLTF	TGTGCCAGCAGTCGGGGAGGGGCCAACGTCCTGACTTTC
NA	TRBD1	TRBV3-1/TRBV3-2	TRBJ2-7	CASSFRQGEQYF	TGTGCCAGCAGCTTCCGACAGGGCGAGCAGTACTTC
NA	NA	TRBV27	TRBJ1-2	CASSFLSPEGQGLGGYTF	TGTGCCAGCAGTTTTCTCTCGCCCGAGGGTCAGGGACTAGGTGGCTACACCTTC
NA	TRBD1	TRBV19	TRBJ1-1	CATKVRGDTEAFF	TGTGCCACCAAGGTCAGGGGGGACACTGAAGCTTTCTTT
NA	TRBD1	TRBV7-8	TRBJ1-6	CASSADRVVYNSPLHF	TGTGCCAGCAGCGCCGACAGGGTGGTTTATAATTCACCCCTCCACTTT
NA	NA	TRBV27	TRBJ1-6	CASRPTRDSPLHF	TGTGCCAGCAGACCTACACGGGATTCACCCCTCCACTTT
once	TRBD1	TRBV9	TRBJ2-1	CASSVGAGQGGDNEQFF	TGTGCCAGCAGCGTAGGGGCGGGACAGGGGGGAGACAATGAGCAGTTCTTC
NA	NA	TRBV19	TRBJ1-2	CASSMRMAGSGLYGYTF	TGTGCCAGTAGTATGAGGATGGCGGGCAGTGGTTTGTACGGCTACACCTTC
once	TRBD1	TRBV7-9	TRBJ2-7	CASSNTGATTYEQYF	TGTGCCAGCAGCAATACAGGGGCAACGACCTACGAGCAGTACTTC
NA	TRBD1	TRBV30	TRBJ1-2	CAWSPGTGLHGYTF	TGTGCCTGGAGTCCTGGGACAGGCTTGCATGGCTACACCTTC
NA	NA	TRBV7-9	TRBJ1-4	CASSLVGAVGNEKLFF	TGTGCCAGCAGCTTAGTAGGGGCCGTTGGGAATGAAAAACTGTTTTTT
NA	NA	TRBV9	TRBJ1-1	CASSVEGGLYTEAFF	TGTGCCAGCAGCGTAGAAGGAGGTCTGTACACTGAAGCTTTCTTT
NA	NA	TRBV6-4	TRBJ2-3	CASSEASGTDTQYF	TGTGCCAGCAGTGAGGCTAGCGGCACAGATACGCAGTATTTT
NA	NA	TRBV7-9	TRBJ1-1	CASSLEGVNTEAFF	TGTGCCAGCAGCTTAGAGGGAGTGAACACTGAAGCTTTCTTT
NA	TRBD2	TRBV5-1	TRBJ2-1	CASSSAGGQYNEQFF	TGCGCCAGCAGCTCAGCGGGGGGGCAGTACAATGAGCAGTTCTTC
once	TRBD2	TRBV27	TRBJ2-1	CASSLLAGSYNEQFF	TGTGCCAGCAGTTTGCTAGCGGGCTCCTACAATGAGCAGTTCTTC
once	NA	TRBV2	TRBJ1-2	CASGEGHYGYTF	TGTGCCAGCGGGGAGGGGCACTATGGCTACACCTTC
NA	NA	TRBV19	TRBJ1-5	CASRENTGQPQHF	TGTGCCAGTAGGGAGAATACAGGTCAGCCCCAGCATTTT
NA	TRBD1	TRBV9	TRBJ1-2	CASSVADRSRYGYTF	TGTGCCAGCAGCGTAGCGGACAGGAGCCGCTATGGCTACACCTTC
NA	NA	TRBV5-5	TRBJ1-1	CASSMDMNTEAFF	TGTGCCAGCAGCATGGACATGAACACTGAAGCTTTCTTT
NA	TRBD2	TRBV7-8	TRBJ2-3	CASSPRGETSGRVDTQYF	TGTGCCAGCAGCCCGAGGGGGGAGACTAGCGGGAGGGTAGATACGCAGTATTTT